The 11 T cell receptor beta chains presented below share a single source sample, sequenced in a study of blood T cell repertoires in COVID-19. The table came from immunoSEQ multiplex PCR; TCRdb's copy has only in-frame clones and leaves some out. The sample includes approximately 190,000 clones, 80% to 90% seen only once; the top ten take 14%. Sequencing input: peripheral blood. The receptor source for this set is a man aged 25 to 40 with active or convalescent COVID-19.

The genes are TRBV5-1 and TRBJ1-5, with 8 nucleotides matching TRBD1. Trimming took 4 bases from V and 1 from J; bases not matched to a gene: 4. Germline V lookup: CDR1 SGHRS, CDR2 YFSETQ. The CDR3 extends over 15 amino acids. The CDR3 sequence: CASSVDRVSNQPQHF. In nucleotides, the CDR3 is TGCGCCAGCAGCGTGGACAGGGTGAGCAATCAGCCCCAGCATTTT.

In DNA, the CDR3 is TGTGCCAGTAGTATGATTATCAGGGATGGCTATGGCTACACCTTC. It translates to CASSMIIRDGYGYTF. The chain is built from TRBV19 and TRBJ1-2; the D gene is possibly TRBD1 (5 bases). The CDR3 is 15 amino acids. Germline V lookup: CDR1 LNHDA, CDR2 SQIVND (reference sequence). Trimming took off 3 bases at V and 4 bases at J, with 15 bases between the two ends.

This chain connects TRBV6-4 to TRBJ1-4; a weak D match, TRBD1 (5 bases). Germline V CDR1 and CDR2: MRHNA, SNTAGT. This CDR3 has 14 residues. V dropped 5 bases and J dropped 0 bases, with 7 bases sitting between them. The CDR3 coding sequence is TGTGCCAGCAGTCCGACAGCAACTAATGAAAAACTGTTTTTT. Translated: CASSPTATNEKLFF.

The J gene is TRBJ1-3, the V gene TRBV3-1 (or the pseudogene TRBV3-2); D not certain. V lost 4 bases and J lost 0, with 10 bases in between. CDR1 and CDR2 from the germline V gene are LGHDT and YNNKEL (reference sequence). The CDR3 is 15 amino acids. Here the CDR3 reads CASSLQVGSGNTIYF. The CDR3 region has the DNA TGTGCCAGCAGCCTACAAGTTGGCTCTGGAAACACCATATATTTT.

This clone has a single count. CDR3 residues: CASMGLGNQPQHF. For the CDR3, the DNA is TGTGCCAGCATGGGCCTCGGCAATCAGCCCCAGCATTTT. The chain carries TRBV27 and TRBJ1-5; D remains unclear. Per germline, CDR1 MNHEY and CDR2 SMNVEV (reference sequence). Between the trimmed V and J ends, which lost 7 bases and 2 bases, there was a span of 9 bases. The CDR3 has 13 amino acids.

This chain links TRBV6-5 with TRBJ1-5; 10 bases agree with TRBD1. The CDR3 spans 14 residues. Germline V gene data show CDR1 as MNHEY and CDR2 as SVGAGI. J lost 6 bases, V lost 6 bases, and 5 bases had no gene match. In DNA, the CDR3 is TGTGCCAGCAGCCCCGGGACAGGGGCTCAGCCCCAGCATTTT. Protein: CASSPGTGAQPQHF.

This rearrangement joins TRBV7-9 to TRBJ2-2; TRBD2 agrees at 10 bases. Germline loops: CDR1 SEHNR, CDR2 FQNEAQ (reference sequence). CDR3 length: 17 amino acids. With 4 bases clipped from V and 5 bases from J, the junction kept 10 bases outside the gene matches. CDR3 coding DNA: TGTGCCAGCAGCTCCGGGGGAGCGGGAGGGCCTACCGGGGAGCTGTTTTTT. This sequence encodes CASSSGGAGGPTGELFF.

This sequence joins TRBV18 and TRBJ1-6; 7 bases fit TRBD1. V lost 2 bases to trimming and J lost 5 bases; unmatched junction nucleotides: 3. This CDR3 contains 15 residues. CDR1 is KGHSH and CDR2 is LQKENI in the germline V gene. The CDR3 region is CASSPRGTDNSPLHF. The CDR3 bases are TGTGCCAGCTCACCAAGGGGGACAGATAATTCACCCCTCCACTTT.

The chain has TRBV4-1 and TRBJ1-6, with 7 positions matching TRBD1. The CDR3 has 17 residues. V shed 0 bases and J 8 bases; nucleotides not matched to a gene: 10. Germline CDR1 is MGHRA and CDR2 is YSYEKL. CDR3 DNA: TGCGCCAGCAGCCAAGAGCGGGACAGTTATCAGGATTCACCCCTCCACTTT. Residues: CASSQERDSYQDSPLHF.

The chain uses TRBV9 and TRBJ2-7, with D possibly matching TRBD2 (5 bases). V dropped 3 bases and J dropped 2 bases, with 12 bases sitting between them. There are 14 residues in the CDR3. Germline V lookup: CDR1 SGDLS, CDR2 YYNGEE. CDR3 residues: CASSGGRGTYEQYF. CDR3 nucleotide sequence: TGTGCCAGCAGCGGCGGGCGTGGTACCTACGAGCAGTACTTC. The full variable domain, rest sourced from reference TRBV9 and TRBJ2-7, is DSGVTQTPKHLITATGQRVTLRCSPRSGDLSVYWYQQSLDQGLQFLIQYYNGEERAKGNILERFSAQQFPDLHSELNLSSLELGDSALYFCASSGGRGTYEQYFGPGTRLTVT.

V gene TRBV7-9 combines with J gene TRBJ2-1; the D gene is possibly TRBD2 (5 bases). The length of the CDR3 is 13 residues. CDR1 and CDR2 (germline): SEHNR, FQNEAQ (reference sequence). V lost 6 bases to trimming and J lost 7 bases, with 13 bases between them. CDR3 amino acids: CASRVGEENEQFF. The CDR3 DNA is TGTGCCAGCAGGGTCGGGGAAGAGAATGAGCAGTTCTTC.